These 3 T cell receptor beta chains were sequenced from one sample in a study of identical twins. TCRdb recomputed calls from the 5' RACE reads with MiXCR, one row per CDR3 protein. The sample holds around 470,000 distinct CDR3 sequences, 14% seen once. The sample also formed part of further work on yellow fever vaccine responses in identical twins.

Sample: CD4+ T cells sorted from blood. The receptors here all came from a woman aged 18-29 years in good health.

The gene calls are TRBV5-1 and TRBJ2-5, with 9 bases matching TRBD2. V was clipped by 4 bases and J by 3 bases; unmatched bases: 7. Germline loops: CDR1 SGHRS, CDR2 YFSETQ. CDR3 length equals 15 residues. CDR3 loop: CASSGLSGGKETQYF. Written as DNA, the CDR3 is TGCGCCAGCAGCGGGCTGAGCGGGGGGAAAGAGACCCAGTACTTC.

This clonotype showed up just a few times. CDR3 amino acids: CASSHPGGGTDTQYF. DNA for the CDR3: TGCGCCAGCAGCCACCCCGGGGGCGGGACAGATACGCAGTATTTT. The J gene is TRBJ2-3, the V gene TRBV5-1; D possibly uses TRBD1 or TRBD2 (6 bases each). The CDR3 covers 15 residues. Germline V gene sequence: CDR1 SGHRS, CDR2 YFSETQ. Trimming pared 4 bases from V and 3 bases from J, leaving 15 bases between.

The V call is TRBV7-2, the J call TRBJ2-1; 12 bases map to TRBD2. The V gene's germline CDR1 is SGHTA and CDR2 FQGNSA. The trim removed 5 bases at V and 4 bases at J, leaving 6 bases unmatched. The CDR3 has 16 residues. CDR3 DNA: TGTGCCAGCAGCGTACGGACTAGCGGGGTATACAATGAGCAGTTCTTC. Translating gives CASSVRTSGVYNEQFF.